One sample yielded the 21 T cell receptor beta chains listed below, sequenced in a study of CD8+ T cells in alopecia areata. Reverse transcribed after extraction, RNA yielded cDNA as the sequencing template. Sequenced by immunoSEQ multiplex PCR; TCRdb stores in-frame clones only, minus some. The sample carries 150,000 to 200,000 clones, just under 60% recorded once. The material sequenced was CD4+ T cells sorted from blood, taken at week 0. The receptors come from a human donor with alopecia areata.

For the CDR3, the DNA is TGCGCCAGCAGCTCGGGACGAGATACGCAGTATTTT. This codes for CASSSGRDTQYF. This chain connects TRBV5-1 to TRBJ2-3; D is perhaps TRBD1 or TRBD2 (5 bases each). This CDR3 comprises 12 residues. CDR1 SGHRS and CDR2 YFSETQ come from the germline V gene. The V end lost 3 bases, the J end lost 5 bases, and 7 bases lay between the germline ends.

The V and J genes are TRBV6-1 and TRBJ2-1; 9 nucleotides align to TRBD1. This CDR3 has 17 amino acids. Germline V gene data show CDR1 as MNHNS and CDR2 as SASEGT. The junction had 9 bases not matched to a gene; V was cut back by 2 bases and J by 4 bases. In nucleotides, the CDR3 is TGTGCCAGCAGTGAACGCGGGACAGGGATATCATACAATGAGCAGTTCTTC. This sequence encodes CASSERGTGISYNEQFF.

The chain is built from TRBV7-9 and TRBJ1-2; D is possibly TRBD1 (6 bases). V lost 5 bases and J lost 7, with 17 bases in between. Per the germline V gene, CDR1 is SEHNR and CDR2 is FQNEAQ (reference sequence). This CDR3 comprises 14 residues. For the CDR3, the DNA is TGTGCCAGCAGCACCCGACAGGCCCCCTCTGGCTACACCTTC. It yields the protein CASSTRQAPSGYTF. Complete variable domain (other parts from reference TRBV7-9 and TRBJ1-2): DTGVSQNPRHKITKRGQNVTFRCDPISEHNRLYWYRQTLGQGPEFLTYFQNEAQLEKSRLLSDRFSAERPKGSFSTLEIQRTEQGDSAMYLCASSTRQAPSGYTFGSGTRLTVV.

The chain couples TRBV9 to TRBJ2-2; 10 bases agree with TRBD2. Germline CDR1 reads SGDLS; CDR2 reads YYNGEE. V was pared by 3 bases and J by 0 bases, with 2 bases of the junction left unmatched. CDR3 size: 16 residues. The DNA for the CDR3 is TGTGCCAGCAGCGAGCGGGGGGGCGCGAACACCGGGGAGCTGTTTTTT. It is translated as CASSERGGANTGELFF.

V gene TRBV7-3 combines with J gene TRBJ1-6; 11 bases match TRBD1. CDR1 and CDR2 (germline): SGHTA, FQGTGA. CDR3 length: 15 amino acids. V dropped 5 bases and J dropped 7; count of bases not matched to a gene: 4. Here the CDR3 reads CASSARDRGNSPLHF. CDR3 DNA: TGTGCCAGCAGCGCTCGGGACAGGGGGAATTCACCCCTCCACTTT.

The V gene is TRBV18, the J gene TRBJ2-2; the D call may be TRBD1 or TRBD2 (5 bases each). Germline CDR1 KGHSH, CDR2 LQKENI. The CDR3 contains 15 residues. Trimming shortened V by 3 bases and J by 4 bases, and 12 bases separated the two germline ends. CDR3 sequence (DNA): TGTGCCAGCTCACCCCGGGACGCCAGCACCGGGGAGCTGTTTTTT. Translating gives CASSPRDASTGELFF.

This sequence joins TRBV19 and TRBJ2-7, with D perhaps TRBD1 (6 bases). V lost 6 bases and J lost 3, with 9 bases in between. This CDR3 region has 12 residues. Per the germline V gene, CDR1 is LNHDA and CDR2 is SQIVND (reference sequence). CDR3 nucleotide sequence: TGTGCCAGTAGCATGGGACACTACGAGCAGTACTTC. It codes for CASSMGHYEQYF.

This clone showed up just a few times. The same CDR3 is also encoded by other DNA sequences in this sample. This chain uses TRBV5-1 with TRBJ1-5; D uncertain. The germline V gene has CDR1 SGHRS and CDR2 YFSETQ. This CDR3 region has 14 residues. The V end was cut by 0 bases, the J end by 2 bases, with 6 bases between. CDR3 amino acids: CASSLEGGNQPQHF. In nucleotides, the CDR3 is TGCGCCAGCAGCTTGGAAGGTGGCAATCAGCCCCAGCATTTT.

There are many counts of this clone. V is TRBV5-4 and J is TRBJ1-2; D gene ambiguous. The CDR3 covers 16 residues. Trimming took 0 bases from V and 8 from J, leaving 20 bases between them. In germline, CDR1 is SGHNT, CDR2 YYREEE (reference sequence). The chain's CDR3 is CASSLGPMEVKPGYTF. DNA for the CDR3: TGTGCCAGCAGCTTGGGCCCGATGGAAGTGAAACCAGGCTACACCTTC. Full variable domain (missing parts from reference TRBV5-4 and TRBJ1-2): ETGVTQSPTHLIKTRGQQVTLRCSSQSGHNTVSWYQQALGQGPQFIFQYYREEENGRGNFPPRFSGLQFPNYSSELNVNALELDDSALYLCASSLGPMEVKPGYTFGSGTRLTVV.

This clone occurred a few times. V usage is TRBV27 and J usage is TRBJ2-5; no reliable D call. From germline, CDR1 is MNHEY and CDR2 SMNVEV (reference sequence). The CDR3 sequence is 14 residues long. V dropped 0 bases and J dropped 5 bases, with 10 bases sitting between them. CDR3 sequence: CASSLSGYGETQYF. The CDR3 bases are TGTGCCAGCAGTTTATCTGGGTACGGCGAGACCCAGTACTTC.

This chain uses TRBV29-1 with TRBJ2-1; possibly TRBD1 for D (6 bases). CDR1 and CDR2 (germline): SQVTM, ANQGSEA. Deletions cut 3 bases from V and 0 bases from J, with 18 bases between. CDR3 length equals 17 residues. The CDR3 here is CSVDQGNRGSSYNEQFF. CDR3 in DNA: TGCAGCGTTGATCAGGGGAATCGGGGAAGCTCCTACAATGAGCAGTTCTTC.

This clone was picked up a small number of times. This chain joins TRBV7-9 and TRBJ2-3; D perhaps matches TRBD2 (6 bases). The CDR3 runs to 15 residues. V lost 1 base, J lost 3 bases, and 11 bases lay in between. Germline V gene sequence: CDR1 SEHNR, CDR2 FQNEAQ (reference sequence). As DNA, the CDR3 is TGTGCCAGCAGCTTAGAGTGGGGAGGTACAGATACGCAGTATTTT. Translation: CASSLEWGGTDTQYF.

This clone was counted a few times. The CDR3 DNA is TGTGCCAGCAACACAGGGGATAACTATGGCTACACCTTC. Protein sequence: CASNTGDNYGYTF. This chain connects TRBV2 to TRBJ1-2, with 7 bases aligning to TRBD1. The CDR3 length is 13 residues. V lost 7 bases to trimming and J lost 1 base; unmatched junction nucleotides: 3. Germline assignment: CDR1 SNHLY and CDR2 FYNNEI.

V is TRBV18 and J is TRBJ2-5; unclear D gene. Per germline, CDR1 KGHSH and CDR2 LQKENI. Trimming pared 4 bases from V and 6 bases from J, leaving 9 bases between. The CDR3 runs 12 residues. The CDR3 DNA reads TGTGCCAGCTCACGCCTCGAGAAGACCCAGTACTTC. Translated: CASSRLEKTQYF.

V gene TRBV7-2 combines with J gene TRBJ1-4; D is possibly TRBD1 (5 bases). This CDR3 comprises 15 residues. Trimming pared 2 bases from V and 3 bases from J, leaving 10 bases between. CDR1 SGHTA and CDR2 FQGNSA come from the germline V gene. In nucleotides, the CDR3 is TGTGCCAGCAGCTTAAGCGGGGGGTCTAATGAAAAACTGTTTTTT. It specifies CASSLSGGSNEKLFF.

The chain couples TRBV7-6 to TRBJ2-2; TRBD2 matches 12 bases. Germline CDR1 and CDR2: SGHVS and FNYEAQ. J lost 4 bases, V lost 4 bases, and 4 bases had no gene match. The CDR3 is 16 amino acids. The CDR3 loop is CASSSGLAGTTGELFF. The CDR3 DNA follows: TGTGCCAGCAGCTCCGGACTAGCGGGGACCACCGGGGAGCTGTTTTTT.

This clone was picked up a small number of times. This CDR3 is also generated by other DNA sequences in the sample. The rearrangement uses TRBV30 and TRBJ1-4; D not certain. V lost 0 bases and J lost 8, with 7 bases in between. This CDR3 contains 12 residues. Germline CDR1 and CDR2: GTSNPN and SVGIG (reference sequence). The CDR3 DNA follows: TGTGCCTGGAGTGTACTGGGGGAAAAACTGTTTTTT. Residues: CAWSVLGEKLFF. The variable domain in full, completed from reference TRBV30 and TRBJ1-4, reads SQTIHQWPATLVQPVGSPLSLECTVEGTSNPNLYWYRQAAGRGLQLLFYSVGIGQISSEVPQNLSASRPQDRQFILSSKKLLLSDSGFYLCAWSVLGEKLFFGSGTQLSVL.

The genes are TRBV29-1 and TRBJ2-1, with 14 bases lining up with TRBD2. The CDR3 extends over 17 amino acids. The junction had 11 bases not matched to a gene; V was cut back by 5 bases and J by 5 bases. Germline V gives CDR1 SQVTM, CDR2 ANQGSEA. CDR3 sequence (DNA): TGCAGCGTTCCCCAAAGGGGGGGACTAGCGGGGGACAATGAGCAGTTCTTC. This gives the protein CSVPQRGGLAGDNEQFF.

The rearrangement uses TRBV5-6 and TRBJ1-1; D gene ambiguous. Trimming took 0 bases from V and 12 from J, leaving 9 bases between them. From germline, CDR1 is SGHDT and CDR2 YYEEEE. The CDR3 is 11 residues long. The CDR3: CASSLGEDSFF. DNA of the CDR3: TGTGCCAGCAGCTTGGGCGAGGATTCTTTCTTT. The full variable domain, in which reference TRBV5-6 and TRBJ1-1 provide the parts outside the CDR3, is DAGVTQSPTHLIKTRGQQVTLRCSPKSGHDTVSWYQQALGQGPQFIFQYYEEEERQRGNFPDRFSGHQFPNYSSELNVNALLLGDSALYLCASSLGEDSFFGQGTRLTVV.

This clone was recorded a few times. The rearrangement joins TRBV6-1 to TRBJ1-1, with a tentative D call TRBD1 (5 bases). Per the germline V gene, CDR1 is MNHNS and CDR2 is SASEGT. V lost 7 bases and J 6 bases, leaving 15 bases between the germline ends. The CDR3 length is 13 residues. CDR3 DNA sequence: TGTGCCAGCACGGCAGGGTGGAAGCCTGAAGCTTTCTTT. It codes for CASTAGWKPEAFF.

The chain joins TRBV12-5 to TRBJ2-2; 7 bases fit TRBD1. The V segment lost 7 bases and the J segment 0 bases; nucleotides outside the gene matches: 8. This CDR3 has 16 amino acids. Per the germline V gene, CDR1 is LGHNT and CDR2 is FRNRAP. The CDR3 nucleotides are TGTGCTAGTGCCCACTCCGGGACAGCGAACACCGGGGAGCTGTTTTTT. Residues: CASAHSGTANTGELFF.